Sequencing of this T cell receptor (beta chain) was carried out in a study of PD-1 blockade in classical Hodgkin lymphoma. The study, taken as a whole, reports: Prior to therapy, complete responders displayed diversity much like that of newly diagnosed patients.

Regarding this clone: The target antigen is unknown.

Sequenced by immunoSEQ multiplex PCR; TCRdb stores in-frame clones only, minus some. The repertoire holds about 41,000 clones, nearly 70% seen once, with approximately 2.5% in the top ten. Time point here: cycle 4 day 1 (C4D1), after 6 weeks of nivolumab. All the patients suffered relapse after autologous stem cell transplantation, and brentuximab vedotin exposure differed. V shed 2 bases and J shed 0 bases, with 10 bases lying between them. This CDR3 contains 15 residues. Looked up from germline, CDR1 is KGHSH and CDR2 is LQKENI. V gene TRBV18 combines with J gene TRBJ1-1; D not certain. This sequence was found in a human donor with classical Hodgkin lymphoma. The sequenced sample was peripheral blood mononuclear cells (PBMCs), obtained before the fourth cycle of nivolumab. CDR3 residues: CASSPEIRVNTEAFF. Written as DNA, the CDR3 is TGTGCCAGCTCACCAGAAATAAGGGTGAACACTGAAGCTTTCTTT. The entire variable domain, with the rest obtained from reference TRBV18 and TRBJ1-1, is as follows: NAGVMQNPRHLVRRRGQEARLRCSPMKGHSHVYWYRQLPEEGLKFMVYLQKENIIDESGMPKERFSAEFPKEGPSILRIQQVVRGDSAAYFCASSPEIRVNTEAFFGQGTRLTVV.